In this sample, the clone carrying this T cell receptor beta chain turned up once. These data come from a study of blood T cell repertoires in COVID-19. Study in general: COVID-19 samples collected from the United States, Italy and Spain covered acute and convalescent phases. The analysed material was cDNA or gDNA that came from T cells, B-cell-depleted T cells, or PBMCs.

Authors' methods: Amplified reference gene primers provided the basis for estimating nucleated cell counts. Profiled with immunoSEQ multiplex PCR; TCRdb holds only in-frame clones, not every one. V, J and clone size are those of that table, while D and trimming were read from the DNA. The sample lists more than 65,000 clones; around 84% were seen once. Trimming took off 4 bases at V and 1 base at J, with 8 bases between the two ends. The CDR3 totals 13 residues. CDR1 MDHEN and CDR2 SYDVKM come from the germline V gene. Material: peripheral blood. This TCR came from a woman aged 50 to 60 with acute or convalescent COVID-19. The chain joins TRBV28 to TRBJ2-7; perhaps TRBD1 as D (5 bases). CDR3 DNA: TGTGCCAGCAGTTCGGACACTTCCTACGAGCAGTACTTC. It codes for CASSSDTSYEQYF.